The present T cell receptor beta chain was sequenced within a study of T cells after yellow fever vaccination. Germline CDR1 MNHNS, CDR2 SASEGT. Germline trimming cut 3 bases from V and 5 bases from J; bases unmatched to any gene: 8. The CDR3 is made up of 15 amino acids. TCRdb recomputed calls from the 5' RACE reads with MiXCR, one row per CDR3 protein. The sample includes approximately 250,000 distinct CDR3 sequences, about 5.2% seen only once; the top ten take around 3.3%. The chain has TRBV6-1 and TRBJ2-3; 7 bases align to TRBD2. Material: CD4+ T cells sorted from PBMCs, obtained on the day of the yellow fever booster vaccination. The source of this sequence is a man between 18 and 35 years old who received the YFV17D yellow fever vaccine. The DNA of the CDR3 is TGTGCCAGCAGTGAGAAGAGCGGGGTCAGAGATACGCAGTATTTT. Its protein is CASSEKSGVRDTQYF.